These 12 T cell receptor beta chains were all obtained from the same sample, sequenced in a study of molecular identifiers for immune sequencing clone quantification. TCRdb re-derived calls from the PCR reads in MiXCR, one entry per CDR3 protein. This sample has 85,000 to 130,000 distinct CDR3 sequences, with under 40% found just once. The specimen sequenced was naive CD8+ T cells from blood, with Jurkat cell RNA spiked in. Subset of the sample: FACS-sorted CD8+CD4-CCR7+CD45RA+ naive T cells. These TCRs come from a human donor in good health. Some libraries in this study had Jurkat cell RNA spiked in.

V gene TRBV29-1 combines with J gene TRBJ1-1; D uncertain. The CDR3 totals 10 residues. The V gene lost 7 bases and the J gene lost 1 base, with 4 bases spanning the gap. Per the germline V gene, CDR1 is SQVTM and CDR2 is ANQGSEA. In DNA form, the CDR3 reads TGCAGCGCCGGGAACACTGAAGCTTTCTTT. Translating it yields CSAGNTEAFF.

The chain is built from TRBV19 and TRBJ2-6; unclear D gene. From germline, CDR1 is LNHDA and CDR2 SQIVND (reference sequence). This CDR3 has 16 amino acids. The V end was cut by 7 bases, the J end by 0 bases, with 13 bases between. CDR3 nucleotides: TGTGCCAGTAAGGACCAACACATCTCTGGGGCCAACGTCCTGACTTTC. This translates into CASKDQHISGANVLTF.

In its sample, this clonotype was seen a few times. The chain carries TRBV28 and TRBJ2-3; TRBD2 is a possible D gene (5 bases). This CDR3 comprises 15 residues. The germline V and J ends were trimmed by 5 bases and 7 bases, with 19 bases remaining between them. Looked up from germline, CDR1 is MDHEN and CDR2 is SYDVKM. The CDR3 DNA reads TGTGCCAGCAGTCCCCGAGGGATACCTAACAATACGCAGTATTTT. Amino acid sequence: CASSPRGIPNNTQYF. The whole variable domain, filled in from reference TRBV28 and TRBJ2-3, reads DVKVTQSSRYLVKRTGEKVFLECVQDMDHENMFWYRQDPGLGLRLIYFSYDVKMKEKGDIPEGYSVSREKKERFSLILESASTNQTSMYLCASSPRGIPNNTQYFGPGTRLTVL.

As to this clonotype: Mismatch with germline at one junction end may stem from a read error. The rearrangement links TRBV10-3 to TRBJ2-5; 8 bases agree with TRBD2. The CDR3 totals 15 residues. CDR1 is ENHRY and CDR2 is SYGVKD in the germline V gene. CDR3 nucleotides: TGTGCCATCAGTCCGAGCGGGAGTCTCGGAGAGTCCCAGTACTTC. Translated: CAISPSGSLGESQYF.

The sample holds a few counts of this clonotype. The chain employs TRBV28 and TRBJ2-5; TRBD1 aligns across 7 bases. There are 14 residues in the CDR3. V was clipped by 6 bases and J by 2 bases; unmatched bases: 6. Germline-derived CDR1 and CDR2 are MDHEN and SYDVKM. As DNA, the CDR3 is TGTGCCAGCAGGGCACTCAGGGGGCAAGAGACCCAGTACTTC. Its protein product is CASRALRGQETQYF.

The genes are TRBV11-1 and TRBJ2-7; 9 bases map to TRBD1. This CDR3 is 14 amino acids long. CDR1 is SGHAT and CDR2 is FQDESV in the germline V gene (reference sequence). The J segment lost 2 bases and the V segment lost 3 bases, leaving 2 bases of the junction unmatched. The CDR3 sequence is CASSFGTGTYEQYF. The CDR3 nucleotides are TGTGCCAGCAGCTTCGGGACAGGGACCTACGAGCAGTACTTC.

A remark on this clonotype: Relative to the germline gene, one junction end is altered; a read error may explain this. The V gene is TRBV5-6, the J gene TRBJ2-1; no clear D gene. Germline values: CDR1 SGHDT, CDR2 YYEEEE. This CDR3 has 12 residues. CDR3 DNA: TGTGCCAGCAGCTTTGTAGGTGCTGAGCAGTGCTTC. It codes for CASSFVGAEQCF.

This clonotype was picked up many times. The CDR3 is CASLSGQGADGNQPQHF. The CDR3 DNA sequence: TGTGCCAGTCTCTCCGGACAGGGGGCTGACGGCAATCAGCCCCAGCATTTT. The chain links TRBV2 to TRBJ1-5; TRBD1 matches 11 bases. CDR3 length: 17 amino acids. Germline assignment: CDR1 SNHLY and CDR2 FYNNEI. V shed 9 bases, J shed 2 bases, and the junction held 12 bases outside the gene matches.

As to this clonotype: A much more abundant neighbour one base away suggests this may be a read error. V is TRBV29-1 and J is TRBJ2-2; TRBD1 is a possible D gene (6 bases). Germline assignment: CDR1 SQVTM and CDR2 ANQGSEA. The CDR3 covers 14 residues. V gave up 6 bases and J gave up 1 base, with 12 bases separating them. The CDR3 nucleotides are TGCAGCGTCCCGGACAGCGAGAACACCGGGGAGCTGTTTTTT. This sequence encodes CSVPDSENTGELFF.

This sequence joins TRBV5-4 and TRBJ2-2; TRBD2 agrees at 7 bases. CDR1 and CDR2 (germline): SGHNT, YYREEE (reference sequence). With V trimmed by 3 bases and J by 1 base, 6 bases remained unmatched. The CDR3 consists of 16 residues. The CDR3 loop reads CASSSLSGQNTGELFF. The CDR3 nucleotides are TGTGCCAGCAGCTCCCTTAGCGGGCAGAACACCGGGGAGCTGTTTTTT.

Remarks on this clonotype: A junction boundary mismatches the germline segment, possibly from a read error. This chain links TRBV14 with TRBJ1-2; D is ambiguous. The germline CDR1 and CDR2 sequences are SGHDN and FVKESK. This CDR3 comprises 16 residues. CDR3 sequence (DNA): TGTGTCAGCAGCCAAGATCTTCGCAGACACAACTATGGCTACACCTTC. Protein: CVSSQDLRRHNYGYTF.

This clonotype appeared many times. The gene calls are TRBV20-1 and TRBJ2-3, with TRBD1 as a possible D gene (5 bases). The CDR3 length is 12 residues. Germline loops: CDR1 DFQATT, CDR2 SNEGSKA (reference sequence). Trimming cost V 6 bases and J 2 bases, with 9 bases left between them. In DNA form, the CDR3 reads TGCAGTGCGAAAGGGGTCACAGATACGCAGTATTTT. This gives the protein CSAKGVTDTQYF.